This T cell receptor (beta chain) was retrieved from a study of vaccination and CD4 T cells after COVID-19. Study-wide background: SARS-CoV-2, HCoV-NL63, HCoV-OC43 and HCoV-229E supplied the overlapping spike peptides used to stimulate cells. Broader study findings: It was found that, in convalescent patients, 304 of 307 vaccine-specific clones were spike mono-reactive.

An Oncomine TCR Beta short-read assay was used to sequence the DNA from cultured CD4+ T cells. A single record per CDR3 protein comes from TCRdb applying MiXCR to the PCR reads. Of approximately 3,500 distinct CDR3 sequences listed, around 40% are singletons. V dropped 5 bases and J dropped 2 bases, with 15 bases sitting between them. This CDR3 is built from 16 residues. Looked up from germline, CDR1 is SGHVS and CDR2 is FQNEAQ. Stated treatment: approximately nine-day PBMC culture with coronavirus spike peptide pools or control peptides (ViraFEST assay). On this clonotype itself: The antigen remains undetermined.

The TCR originated in a human donor who had recovered from COVID-19. Source material: CD4+ T cells from blood, cultured in vitro. The chain combines TRBV7-8 with TRBJ2-2; D assignment may be TRBD1 or TRBD2 (6 bases each). The CDR3 is CASSSWGAGNTGELFF. CDR3 sequence (DNA): TGTGCCAGCAGCAGCTGGGGGGCAGGAAACACCGGGGAGCTGTTTTTT.